The 5 T cell receptor beta chains below were found in one sample sequenced in a study of blood T cell repertoires in COVID-19. The data were produced by immunoSEQ multiplex PCR, yet TCRdb's version contains in-frame clones alone and is incomplete. Altogether approximately 69,000 clones are present, 84% being singletons, with the ten largest covering about an eighth. The specimen sequenced was peripheral blood. The receptors derive from a man aged 50 or older with COVID-19, enrolled during active disease.

This chain links TRBV4-1 with TRBJ1-5, with no clear D. The V and J ends lost 1 base and 5 bases respectively, with 9 bases between them. CDR1 is MGHRA and CDR2 is YSYEKL in the germline V gene. This CDR3 is built from 14 residues. CDR3 in DNA: TGCGCCAGCAGCCAAGGTGTCGTTTATCAGCCCCAGCATTTT. This encodes CASSQGVVYQPQHF.

The CDR3 loop is CSVEAIGGGESGELFF. In nucleotides, the CDR3 is TGCAGCGTTGAAGCTATAGGCGGGGGGGAATCCGGGGAGCTGTTTTTT. This chain links TRBV29-1 with TRBJ2-2; TRBD2 agrees at 9 bases. The CDR3 sequence is 16 residues long. The germline V gene has CDR1 SQVTM and CDR2 ANQGSEA. J was trimmed by 6 bases and V by 1 base; bases with no gene match: 9.

This chain joins TRBV24-1 and TRBJ1-2, with D unclear. Trimming removed 4 bases at V and 4 bases at J, with 3 bases between. Germline V CDR1 and CDR2: KGHDR, SFDVKD. The CDR3 totals 11 residues. The CDR3 DNA reads TGTGCCACCAGTGACGGCTATGGCTACACCTTC. Translated, it gives CATSDGYGYTF.

The genes are TRBV3-1 (or the pseudogene TRBV3-2) and TRBJ1-2, with D possibly TRBD1 on 6 matching bases. This CDR3 comprises 14 residues. The ends were cut back, 1 base at V and 3 bases at J, with 9 bases in the middle. Per the germline V gene, CDR1 is LGHDT and CDR2 is YNNKEL (reference sequence). CDR3 sequence: CASSQADRYYGYTF. CDR3 nucleotide sequence: TGTGCCAGCAGCCAAGCGGACAGATACTATGGCTACACCTTC.

The genes are TRBV25-1 and TRBJ2-7; no clear D gene. CDR1 is MGHDK, CDR2 SYGVNS, per germline. The V and J ends lost 7 bases and 3 bases respectively, with 13 bases between them. The CDR3 contains 13 residues. CDR3 residues: CASTPDSSYEQYF. Written as DNA, the CDR3 is TGTGCCAGCACCCCTGACTCAAGCTACGAGCAGTACTTC.